A single sample is the source of the 28 T cell receptor beta chains below, sequenced in a study of regulatory T cells in long-lasting Graves disease. Both iRepertoire HTBI primers and Arm-PCR of CDR3 regions were used to build the TCR beta libraries. TCRdb redid the calling of the multiplex PCR reads with MiXCR, one entry per CDR3 protein. Of fewer than 550,000 distinct CDR3 sequences listed, about a sixth are singletons. Time point reported: newly diagnosed GD, antithyroid drugs for less than 3 months. Scientists built the TCR library using RNA that was extracted from PBMCs. This sample also appeared in a second study, on T cells in Graves' hyperthyroidism and ophthalmopathy.

The sample in question was peripheral blood mononuclear cells (PBMCs), obtained at new diagnosis, from a patient treated with antithyroid drugs. These TCRs come from a young woman with Graves disease.

This clonotype was detected a few times. The chain employs TRBV28 and TRBJ2-5, with 8 bases fitting TRBD1. The CDR3 spans 17 residues. Germline V CDR1 and CDR2: MDHEN, SYDVKM. The trim removed 2 bases at V and 5 bases at J, leaving 13 bases unmatched. The CDR3 nucleotides are TGTGCCAGCAGTTTAGGTCAAAGACAGGGGTGGAAGGAGACCCAGTACTTC. Its translation is CASSLGQRQGWKETQYF.

Details on this clonotype: This may be a read error, as it is one base from a much larger clone. The genes are TRBV20-1 and TRBJ2-1; 8 bases are shared with TRBD2. Per the germline V gene, CDR1 is DFQATT and CDR2 is SNEGSKA (reference sequence). The ends lost 6 bases at V and 3 bases at J; junction bases unmatched: 10. The CDR3 runs 15 residues. CDR3 in amino acids: CSAKLLAGLYNEQFF. CDR3 bases: TGCAGTGCCAAACTGCTAGCGGGCCTCTACAATGAGCAGTTCTTC.

This clonotype was counted ten times or more. The rearrangement uses TRBV6-1 and TRBJ2-1, with unresolved D. The CDR3 extends over 12 amino acids. The germline V gene has CDR1 MNHNS and CDR2 SASEGT. Trimming shortened V by 6 bases and J by 7 bases, and 10 bases separated the two germline ends. Here the CDR3 reads CASREPKNEQFF. The CDR3 DNA follows: TGTGCCAGCAGGGAACCGAAGAATGAGCAGTTCTTC.

Worth noting for this clonotype: A read error may be the cause here, since a much bigger clone is one base away. V and J are TRBV27 and TRBJ1-6, with D maybe TRBD1 (5 bases). The CDR3 is made up of 19 amino acids. Per the germline V gene, CDR1 is MNHEY and CDR2 is SMNVEV (reference sequence). CDR3 sequence: CASSSPGPHPGGYNSPPHF. CDR3 bases: TGTGCCAGCAGTTCCCCGGGCCCTCATCCCGGGGGGTATAATTCACCCCCCCACTTT.

This clonotype was seen more than once but under ten times. The genes are TRBV6-1 and TRBJ2-7; TRBD2 might be the D (6 bases). Trimming shortened V by 9 bases and J by 6 bases, and 12 bases separated the two germline ends. CDR3 length equals 11 residues. Germline V gives CDR1 MNHNS, CDR2 SASEGT. The CDR3 DNA follows: TGTGCCAGGACGGAGGGGTGCGAGCAGTACTTC. Translated, it gives CARTEGCEQYF.

In regard to this clonotype: Given a much more abundant clone one base away, this may be a read error. The chain recombines TRBV3-1 with TRBJ1-5, with 9 bases fitting TRBD1. The CDR3 has 16 residues. V lost 3 bases to trimming and J lost 2 bases; unmatched junction nucleotides: 5. Germline V gene lookup returns CDR1 LGHDT and CDR2 YNNKEL (reference sequence). The CDR3: CASSQRGQGGNQPQHF. As DNA, the CDR3 is TGTGCCAGCAGCCAGCGGGGACAGGGCGGCAATCAGCCCCAGCATTTT. The full variable domain, rest sourced from reference TRBV3-1 and TRBJ1-5, is DTAVSQTPKYLVTQMGNDKSIKCEQNLGHDTMYWYKQDSKKFLKIMFSYNNKELIINETVPNRFSPKSPDKAHLNLHINSLELGDSAVYFCASSQRGQGGNQPQHFGDGTRLSIL.

This clonotype was observed many times. This chain uses TRBV28 with TRBJ1-6; D remains ambiguous. This CDR3 has 15 residues. Germline V gene lookup returns CDR1 MDHEN and CDR2 SYDVKM. With 3 bases removed from V and 3 bases from J, the gap between germline ends came to 9 bases. Here the CDR3 reads CASSFGRNYNSPLHF. CDR3 in DNA: TGTGCCAGCAGTTTCGGGCGGAACTATAATTCACCCCTCCACTTT.

The chain links TRBV12-3 or TRBV12-4 to TRBJ2-7, with D perhaps matching TRBD2 (6 bases). With 6 bases removed from V and 0 bases from J, the gap between germline ends came to 15 bases. The CDR3 has 15 residues. The DNA for the CDR3 is TGTGCCAGCAGCCGGGCGGGGAGTAGCTCCTACGAGCAGTACTTC. Its translation: CASSRAGSSSYEQYF.

This clonotype was observed at least ten times. The gene calls are TRBV12-3 or TRBV12-4 and TRBJ2-3; 10 bases are a match to TRBD2. The length of the CDR3 is 15 residues. V gave up 6 bases and J gave up 6 bases; unmatched junction bases: 9. The CDR3 DNA follows: TGTGCCAGCAGGGTAGCGGGAGGTCGTGTGGATACGCAGTATTTT. This sequence encodes CASRVAGGRVDTQYF.

This clonotype was seen repeatedly, ten times or more. The J gene is TRBJ2-7, the V gene TRBV2; D call uncertain. CDR1 SNHLY and CDR2 FYNNEI come from the germline V gene. This CDR3 region has 14 residues. V was trimmed by 6 bases and J by 0 bases, leaving 12 bases between them. For the CDR3, the DNA is TGTGCCAGCAGACCAGACGGAGCCTCCTACGAGCAGTACTTC. Protein product: CASRPDGASYEQYF.

This clonotype was seen a handful of times. One end of the junction fails to match germline, which may point to a read error. This chain uses TRBV20-1 with TRBJ2-5, with TRBD2 matching over 13 bases. The CDR3 sequence is 18 residues long. The germline V gene encodes CDR1 DFQATT and CDR2 SNEGSKA (reference sequence). This CDR3 reads CSARELGLAGYGGEAQYF. The CDR3 coding sequence is TGCAGTGCTAGAGAACTGGGACTAGCGGGATATGGGGGAGAGGCCCAGTACTTC.

This clonotype was found a few times. The chain has TRBV12-3 or TRBV12-4 and TRBJ2-2, with TRBD2 identical over 10 bases. V lost 6 bases to trimming and J lost 3 bases; unmatched junction nucleotides: 4. This CDR3 region has 15 residues. The CDR3 region has the DNA TGTGCCAGCAGGGCCAGCGGGAGGGACACCGGGGAGCTGTTTTTT. Amino acids: CASRASGRDTGELFF.

This chain connects TRBV7-9 to TRBJ2-1; 8 nucleotides agree with TRBD1. After removal of 7 bases from V and 5 bases from J, the junction contained 7 bases not matched to a gene. The CDR3 loop spans 14 amino acids. Germline lookup yields CDR1 SEHNR and CDR2 FQNEAQ (reference sequence). The CDR3 loop reads CASNQEDRDNEQFF. The CDR3 DNA is TGTGCCAGCAACCAAGAGGACAGGGACAATGAGCAGTTCTTC. Drawing the rest from reference TRBV7-9 and TRBJ2-1, the complete variable domain is DTGVSQNPRHKITKRGQNVTFRCDPISEHNRLYWYRQTLGQGPEFLTYFQNEAQLEKSRLLSDRFSAERPKGSFSTLEIQRTEQGDSAMYLCASNQEDRDNEQFFGPGTRLTVL.

This clonotype was seen a handful of times. The chain employs TRBV7-8 and TRBJ2-5; 10 bases are a match to TRBD2. The ends lost 2 bases at V and 5 bases at J; junction bases unmatched: 8. The CDR3 contains 16 residues. The germline gives CDR1 SGHVS, CDR2 FQNEAQ. The CDR3: CASSLLAGELMETQYF. CDR3 sequence (DNA): TGTGCCAGCAGCTTACTAGCGGGAGAATTGATGGAGACCCAGTACTTC.

This clonotype was counted at least ten times. V usage is TRBV20-1 and J usage is TRBJ2-5, with 7 bases that match TRBD1. This CDR3 region has 13 residues. From germline, CDR1 is DFQATT and CDR2 SNEGSKA (reference sequence). After removal of 2 bases from V and 5 bases from J, the junction contained 5 bases not matched to a gene. CDR3 in amino acids: CSARQTGSETQYF. CDR3 sequence (DNA): TGCAGTGCTAGACAGACAGGGTCGGAGACCCAGTACTTC.

At least ten counts were recorded for this clonotype. V usage is TRBV7-2 and J usage is TRBJ2-2, with D hard to call. Germline V gene data show CDR1 as SGHTA and CDR2 as FQGNSA. Trimming left V 4 bases short and J 0 bases short, with 9 bases between. This CDR3 spans 15 amino acids. The CDR3 loop reads CASSSTFANTGELFF. The DNA for the CDR3 is TGTGCCAGCAGCTCCACCTTCGCGAACACCGGGGAGCTGTTTTTT.

This chain links TRBV5-1 with TRBJ2-1; 13 bases align to TRBD2. V gave up 1 base and J gave up 9 bases; unmatched junction bases: 4. Germline V gives CDR1 SGHRS, CDR2 YFSETQ. The CDR3 contains 15 residues. The CDR3 bases are TGCGCCAGCAGCTTGAGACTAGCGGGAGGTAGTGAGCAGTTCTTC. Protein: CASSLRLAGGSEQFF.

This clonotype was recorded at least ten times. This chain uses TRBV28 with TRBJ2-7, with 13 bases lining up with TRBD2. This CDR3 contains 16 residues. V lost 6 bases and J lost 1; bases outside the gene matches: 6. Germline V gives CDR1 MDHEN, CDR2 SYDVKM. CDR3 sequence: CASSPQGLAGSYEQYF. The CDR3 nucleotides read TGTGCCAGCAGCCCCCAGGGACTAGCGGGATCCTACGAGCAGTACTTC.

A note on this clonotype: A much larger clone sits a single nucleotide away, making a read error possible. The conserved final phenylalanine or tryptophan is absent from the CDR3, which likely points to a read error. The chain has TRBV7-9 and TRBJ2-1; D remains ambiguous. Germline values: CDR1 SEHNR, CDR2 FQNEAQ (reference sequence). The CDR3 spans 11 residues. The V end was cut by 6 bases, the J end by 5 bases, with 5 bases between. CDR3 nucleotide sequence: TGTGCCAGCAGGCGCAACAATGAGCAGTTCTCC. Its protein product is CASRRNNEQFS.

This clonotype has at least ten counts. This sequence joins TRBV2 and TRBJ2-3; a weak D match, TRBD2 (5 bases). Trimming cost V 9 bases and J 3 bases, with 13 bases left between them. Germline assignment: CDR1 SNHLY and CDR2 FYNNEI. The CDR3 loop spans 13 amino acids. CDR3 amino acids: CASGSSGTDTQYF. The CDR3 coding sequence is TGTGCCAGTGGGAGTTCTGGTACAGATACGCAGTATTTT.

This clonotype was recorded at least ten times. This chain joins TRBV6-1 and TRBJ1-1; D remains ambiguous. V was pared by 3 bases and J by 6 bases, with 14 bases between. The CDR3 extends over 14 amino acids. CDR1 and CDR2 from the germline V gene are MNHNS and SASEGT. The CDR3 nucleotides read TGTGCCAGCAGTGACCCCGGGCCGGACGCTGAAGCTTTCTTT. Encoded protein: CASSDPGPDAEAFF.

This clonotype was detected only a few times. The chain combines TRBV20-1 with TRBJ2-3, with unresolved D. Germline CDR1 and CDR2: DFQATT and SNEGSKA (reference sequence). This CDR3 region has 12 residues. This CDR3 is CSALPSTDTQYF. The DNA for the CDR3 is TGCAGCGCCCTACCGTCCACAGATACGCAGTATTTT.

The table lists this clonotype with many counts. The rearrangement links TRBV28 to TRBJ2-5; TRBD1 is a possible D gene (5 bases). V was clipped by 6 bases and J by 0 bases, with 17 bases between them. This CDR3 is 16 amino acids long. Germline CDR1 and CDR2: MDHEN and SYDVKM. The CDR3 sequence: CASSSDWGKYQETQYF. Here the CDR3 DNA reads TGTGCCAGCAGCTCCGACTGGGGCAAGTACCAAGAGACCCAGTACTTC.

The rearrangement links TRBV20-1 to TRBJ2-7, with 10 bases matching TRBD2. The CDR3 contains 14 residues. CDR1 and CDR2 from the germline V gene are DFQATT and SNEGSKA (reference sequence). V gave up 5 bases and J gave up 5 bases; unmatched junction bases: 9. CDR3 nucleotide sequence: TGCAGTGCTGAAGATAGCGGGAGGTGGGACGAGCAGTACTTC. Translated: CSAEDSGRWDEQYF.

This clonotype was found many times. The rearrangement links TRBV3-1 to TRBJ1-1; D may be TRBD1 (5 bases). CDR1 is LGHDT and CDR2 is YNNKEL in the germline V gene (reference sequence). Trimming took 1 base from V and 5 from J, leaving 8 bases between them. CDR3 length: 13 residues. The CDR3 DNA is TGTGCCAGCAGCCAAGGACAGCATACTGAAGCTTTCTTT. Protein: CASSQGQHTEAFF.

This clonotype occurred many times. The chain links TRBV20-1 to TRBJ2-5, with D maybe TRBD2 (5 bases). Germline V gene lookup returns CDR1 DFQATT and CDR2 SNEGSKA (reference sequence). Trimming pared 1 base from V and 6 bases from J, leaving 18 bases between. This CDR3 comprises 15 residues. CDR3 DNA sequence: TGCAGTGCTAGAGCTTGGGCTAGCACTGGGCAGACCCAGTACTTC. This codes for CSARAWASTGQTQYF.

A few counts support this clonotype. This chain links TRBV18 with TRBJ1-2; D may be TRBD1 (5 bases). This CDR3 has 15 residues. Looked up from germline, CDR1 is KGHSH and CDR2 is LQKENI. The ends were cut back, 4 bases at V and 8 bases at J, with 20 bases in the middle. CDR3 amino acids: CASSQDRELVGGYTF. As DNA, the CDR3 is TGTGCCAGCTCACAAGACAGAGAGTTAGTGGGAGGCTACACCTTC.

This clonotype was seen ten or more times. The CDR3 spells CASSQEGAGPSVAYF. Written as DNA, the CDR3 is TGTGCCAGCAGCCAAGAGGGAGCGGGGCCATCCGTCGCGTACTTC. The chain employs TRBV3-1 and TRBJ2-7; 7 nucleotides match TRBD2. Trimming at V came to 0 bases and at J to 12 bases, leaving 14 bases not matched to a gene. There are 15 residues in the CDR3. From germline, CDR1 is LGHDT and CDR2 YNNKEL (reference sequence).